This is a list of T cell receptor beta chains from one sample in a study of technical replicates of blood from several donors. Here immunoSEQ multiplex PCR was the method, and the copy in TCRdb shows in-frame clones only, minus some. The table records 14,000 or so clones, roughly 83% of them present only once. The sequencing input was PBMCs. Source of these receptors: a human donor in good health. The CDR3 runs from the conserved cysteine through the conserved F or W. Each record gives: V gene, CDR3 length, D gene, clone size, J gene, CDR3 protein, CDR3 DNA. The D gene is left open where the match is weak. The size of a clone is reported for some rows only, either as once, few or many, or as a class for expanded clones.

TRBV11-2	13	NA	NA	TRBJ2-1	CASSFQGSNEQFF	TGTGCCAGCAGCTTCCAGGGGAGCAATGAGCAGTTCTTC
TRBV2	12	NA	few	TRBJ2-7	CASSVSSSEQYF	TGTGCCAGCAGTGTCTCTAGCTCAGAGCAGTACTTC
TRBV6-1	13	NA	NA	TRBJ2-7	CASRRDGSYEQYF	TGTGCCAGCAGGCGGGACGGATCCTACGAGCAGTACTTC
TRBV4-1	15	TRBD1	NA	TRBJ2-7	CASSQEPGQGYEQYF	TGCGCCAGCAGCCAAGAGCCAGGACAGGGCTACGAGCAGTACTTC
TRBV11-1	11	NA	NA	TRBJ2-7	CASSDRYEQYF	TGTGCCAGCAGCGACAGATACGAGCAGTACTTC
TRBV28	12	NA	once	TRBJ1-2	CASYRQPYGYTF	TGTGCCAGTTACAGACAGCCCTATGGCTACACCTTC
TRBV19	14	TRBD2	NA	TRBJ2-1	CASSTSGSFGEQFF	TGTGCCAGTAGTACTAGCGGGTCGTTTGGTGAGCAGTTCTTC
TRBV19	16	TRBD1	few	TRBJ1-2	CASSRLEGQGGYGYTF	TGTGCCAGTAGTCGATTAGAGGGACAGGGAGGATATGGCTACACCTTC
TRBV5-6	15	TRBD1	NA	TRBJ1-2	CASSLGPGQDYGYTF	TGTGCCAGCAGCTTGGGACCGGGACAGGACTATGGCTACACCTTC
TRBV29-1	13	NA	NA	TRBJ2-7	CSVESPTVGGQYF	TGCAGCGTTGAATCCCCCACCGTCGGTGGGCAGTACTTC
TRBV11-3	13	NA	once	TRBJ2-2	CASSLNRAGELFF	TGTGCCAGCAGCCTAAACAGGGCCGGGGAGCTGTTTTTT
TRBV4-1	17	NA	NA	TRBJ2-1	CASSQALLGAGDNEQFF	TGCGCCAGCAGCCAAGCCCTCCTGGGAGCGGGTGATAATGAGCAGTTCTTC
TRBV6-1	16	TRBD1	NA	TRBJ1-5	CASSEAPGGDLQPQHF	TGTGCCAGCAGTGAAGCGCCAGGGGGCGATTTACAGCCCCAGCATTTT
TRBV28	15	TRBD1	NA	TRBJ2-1	CASSLQPDRAGEQFF	TGTGCCAGCAGTTTGCAACCCGACAGGGCCGGGGAGCAGTTCTTC
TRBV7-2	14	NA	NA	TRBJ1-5	CASSVNRVGQPQHF	TGTGCCAGCAGCGTTAACAGGGTGGGTCAGCCCCAGCATTTT
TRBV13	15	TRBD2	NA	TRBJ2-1	CASSFYETSANEQFF	TGTGCCAGCAGCTTCTATGAGACTAGCGCAAATGAGCAGTTCTTC
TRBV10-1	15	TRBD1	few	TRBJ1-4	CASSAGQATNEKLFF	TGCGCCAGCAGTGCAGGACAGGCAACTAATGAAAAACTGTTTTTT
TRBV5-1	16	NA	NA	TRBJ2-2	CASSLASGRNTGELFF	TGCGCCAGCAGCTTGGCTTCTGGGCGGAACACCGGGGAGCTGTTTTTT
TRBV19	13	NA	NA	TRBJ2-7	CASSIGALDRLYF	TGTGCCAGTAGTATAGGCGCCCTAGACAGACTGTACTTC
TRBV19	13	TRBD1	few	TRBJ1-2	CATRTGGRYGYTF	TGTGCCACCAGGACAGGGGGCAGGTATGGCTACACCTTC
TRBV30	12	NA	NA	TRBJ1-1	CAWRAMNTEAFF	TGTGCCTGGAGGGCCATGAACACTGAAGCTTTCTTT
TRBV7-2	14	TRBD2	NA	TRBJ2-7	CASSHSPRELEQYF	TGTGCCAGCAGCCACTCCCCGCGGGAGCTCGAGCAGTACTTC
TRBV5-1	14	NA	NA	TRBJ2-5	CASSLGASDETQYF	TGCGCCAGCAGCTTGGGGGCTAGCGATGAGACCCAGTACTTC
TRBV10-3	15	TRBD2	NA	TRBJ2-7	CAISVKREGLYEQYF	TGTGCCATCAGTGTGAAGCGGGAGGGCCTGTACGAGCAGTACTTC
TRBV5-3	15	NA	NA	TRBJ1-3	CARSKRITSGNTIYF	TGTGCCAGAAGCAAGAGAATTACCTCTGGAAACACCATATATTTT
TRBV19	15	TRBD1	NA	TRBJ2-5	CASSIWGQGEETQYF	TGTGCCAGTAGTATTTGGGGACAGGGAGAAGAGACCCAGTACTTC
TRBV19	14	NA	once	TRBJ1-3	CASSMRAQGNTIYF	TGTGCCAGTAGTATGAGGGCACAGGGAAACACCATATATTTT
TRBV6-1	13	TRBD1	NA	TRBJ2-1	CAGTRTGPDEQFF	TGTGCAGGGACAAGGACAGGGCCGGATGAGCAGTTCTTC
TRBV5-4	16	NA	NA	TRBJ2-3	CASSSLLADFRDTQYF	TGTGCCAGCAGTTCGCTTTTAGCGGATTTTCGGGATACGCAGTATTTT
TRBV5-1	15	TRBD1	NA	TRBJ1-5	CASSSDRGSNQPQHF	TGCGCCAGCAGCTCGGACAGGGGAAGCAATCAGCCCCAGCATTTT
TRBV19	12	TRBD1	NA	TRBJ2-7	CATGQGTYEQYF	TGTGCCACCGGACAGGGAACCTACGAGCAGTACTTC
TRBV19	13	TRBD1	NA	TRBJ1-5	CASNRGAGQPQHF	TGTGCCAGCAACAGGGGGGCCGGTCAGCCCCAGCATTTT
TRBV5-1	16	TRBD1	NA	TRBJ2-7	CASSPSWGQGGYEQYF	TGCGCCAGCAGCCCCTCCTGGGGACAGGGTGGTTACGAGCAGTACTTC
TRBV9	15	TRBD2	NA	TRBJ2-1	CASSVGSSGSEEQFF	TGTGCCAGCAGCGTAGGGTCTAGCGGAAGCGAGGAGCAGTTCTTC
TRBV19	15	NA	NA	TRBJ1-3	CASSDTFLSGNTIYF	TGTGCCAGTAGTGACACTTTTCTCTCTGGAAACACCATATATTTT
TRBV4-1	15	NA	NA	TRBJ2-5	CASSPARDIQETQYF	TGCGCCAGCAGCCCAGCCCGGGACATCCAAGAGACCCAGTACTTC
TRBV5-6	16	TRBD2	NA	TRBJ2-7	CASSGVIAGGPYEQYF	TGTGCCAGCAGCGGAGTCATAGCGGGAGGGCCCTACGAGCAGTACTTC
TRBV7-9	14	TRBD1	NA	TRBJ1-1	CASSSYSGQTEAFF	TGTGCCAGCAGCTCGTACTCGGGACAGACTGAAGCTTTCTTT
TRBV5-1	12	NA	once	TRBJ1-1	CASSLGATEAFF	TGCGCCAGCAGCTTGGGCGCCACTGAAGCTTTCTTT
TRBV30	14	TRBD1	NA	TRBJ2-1	CAWITGTGAGEQFF	TGTGCCTGGATCACCGGGACAGGGGCGGGTGAGCAGTTCTTC
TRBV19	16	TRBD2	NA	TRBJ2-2	CASRTTGGIAGSRLFF	TGTGCCAGCCGGACGACGGGGGGTATAGCGGGAAGTAGGCTGTTTTTT
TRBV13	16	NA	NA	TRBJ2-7	CASSLSRGVNSYEQYF	TGTGCCAGCAGCTTATCACGCGGGGTAAACTCCTACGAGCAGTACTTC
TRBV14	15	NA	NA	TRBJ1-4	CASRQGYSLNEKLFF	TGTGCCAGCAGGCAAGGATACAGCCTTAATGAAAAACTGTTTTTT
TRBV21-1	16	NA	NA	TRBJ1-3	CASSKEVQGAGNTIYF	TGTGCCAGCAGCAAAGAGGTCCAGGGGGCTGGAAACACCATATATTTT
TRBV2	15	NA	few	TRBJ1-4	CASSAGSSANEKLFF	TGTGCCAGCAGTGCCGGGTCCTCGGCTAATGAAAAACTGTTTTTT
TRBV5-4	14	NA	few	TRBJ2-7	CASSLVPGDYEQYF	TGTGCCAGCAGCTTGGTCCCAGGGGATTACGAGCAGTACTTC
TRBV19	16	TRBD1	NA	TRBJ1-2	CASNPIPGQGGYGYTF	TGTGCCAGTAATCCAATCCCGGGACAGGGGGGATATGGCTACACCTTC
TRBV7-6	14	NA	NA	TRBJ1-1	CASSRDTGSTEAFF	TGTGCCAGCAGCCGGGACACAGGGAGTACTGAAGCTTTCTTT
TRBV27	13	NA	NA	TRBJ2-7	CASSLKGEYEQYF	TGTGCCAGCAGTTTGAAGGGGGAGTACGAGCAGTACTTC
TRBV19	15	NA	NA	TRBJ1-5	CASRDRRASNQPQHF	TGTGCCAGTAGAGATCGCAGGGCGAGCAATCAGCCCCAGCATTTT